The text below deals with one T cell receptor (beta chain). These data belong to a study of shared clonotypes between healthy human individuals. The CDR3 extends over 13 amino acids. The V and J ends lost 5 bases and 7 bases respectively, with 12 bases between them. Germline V lookup: CDR1 LNHDA, CDR2 SQIVND (reference sequence). Profiled with immunoSEQ multiplex PCR; TCRdb holds only in-frame clones, not every one. The sample yields 980,000 or so clones, approximately 76% seen once. Sequenced sample: memory CD4+ T cells sorted from blood. Documented subset: CD45RA-negative fraction. The chain carries TRBV19 and TRBJ1-5; D not certain. The source of this sequence is a man aged 18 to 29 in good health. CDR3 sequence reads: CASSRRPWQPQHF. DNA for the CDR3: TGTGCCAGTAGTCGGAGACCCTGGCAGCCCCAGCATTTT.